Listed here is a single TCR beta chain. Its specificity is unknown. The data were produced by immunoSEQ multiplex PCR, yet TCRdb's version contains in-frame clones alone and is incomplete. The table shows some 80,000 clones, with around 88% occurring only once. This sample was taken from a study of T cell responses to AZD1222 COVID-19 vaccine. Points from the study as a whole: A rise in Spike-specific TCR breadth and depth followed two AZD1222 doses. Only a handful of AZD1222 recipients were seropositive at baseline.

This material consisted of peripheral blood, taken on day 0 of AZD1222 vaccination. The sequence derives from an adult in good health.

For the CDR3, the DNA is TGTGCCAGCAGCAAGGGACAGGCCGGGGTGGGCAATCAGCCCCAGCATTTT. This translates into CASSKGQAGVGNQPQHF. The chain combines TRBV7-2 with TRBJ1-5; 8 bases map to TRBD1. V lost 5 bases and J lost 2; bases outside the gene matches: 11. The CDR3 loop spans 17 amino acids. Per germline, CDR1 SGHTA and CDR2 FQGNSA.